Following are 12 T cell receptor beta chains from one sample sequenced in a study of T cells in Graves' hyperthyroidism and ophthalmopathy. TCR beta CDR3 sequences were amplified from RNA transcripts. When the TCR CDR3 underwent first-round RT-PCR, the HTBI primer set was used. TCRdb ran MiXCR on the multiplex PCR reads and lists one entry per CDR3 protein. The repertoire has some 380,000 distinct CDR3 sequences, less than 15% of them found once; the top ten carry more than 20%. Sequencing was carried out using blood. The receptors stem from a man aged 25-45 years with Graves' hyperthyroidism that later progressed to Graves' ophthalmopathy.

The chain combines TRBV6-1 with TRBJ1-1; D gene unclear. Trimming removed 7 bases from V and 4 bases from J, with 10 bases in between. The germline V gene has CDR1 MNHNS and CDR2 SASEGT. The CDR3 totals 12 residues. The CDR3 region is CASKWEGTEAFF. CDR3 DNA: TGTGCCAGCAAGTGGGAAGGCACTGAAGCTTTCTTT.

This clonotype was recorded at least ten times. The chain couples TRBV27 to TRBJ1-6; 7 bases are a match to TRBD1. V lost 1 base and J lost 7; bases outside the gene matches: 4. CDR3 length: 15 residues. In germline, CDR1 is MNHEY, CDR2 SMNVEV (reference sequence). The CDR3 region has the DNA TGTGCCAGCAGTTTATTACAGGGGAGGAATTCACCCCTCCACTTT. Its protein product is CASSLLQGRNSPLHF.

The CDR3 DNA sequence: TGCGCCAGCAGCACGGGACTCCTTAGAGGAAACATTCAGTACTTC. This sequence encodes CASSTGLLRGNIQYF. The chain couples TRBV5-1 to TRBJ2-4, with D perhaps TRBD2 (6 bases). CDR1 SGHRS and CDR2 YFSETQ come from the germline V gene. V was pared by 4 bases and J by 6 bases, with 17 bases between. The CDR3 covers 15 residues.

This clonotype was recorded at least ten times. The V gene is TRBV11-3, the J gene TRBJ2-2; 8 nucleotides agree with TRBD1. Germline-derived CDR1 and CDR2 are SGHNT and YENEEA. Losses at the gene ends were 4 bases for V and 0 bases for J; bases not matched to a gene: 4. The length of the CDR3 is 16 residues. CDR3 sequence (DNA): TGTGCCAGCAGCTCGGGACAGGACGCGAACACCGGGGAGCTGTTTTTT. This encodes CASSSGQDANTGELFF.

This clonotype showed up many times. The chain couples TRBV7-6 to TRBJ2-1; 13 bases line up with TRBD2. The CDR3 length is 17 residues. The V segment lost 2 bases and the J segment 7 bases; nucleotides outside the gene matches: 8. Per germline, CDR1 SGHVS and CDR2 FNYEAQ. CDR3 nucleotides: TGTGCCAGCAGCTTAAGAACTAGCGGGGGGGCTGTTAATGAGCAGTTCTTC. It specifies CASSLRTSGGAVNEQFF.

The chain joins TRBV18 to TRBJ1-2; D may be TRBD1 (6 bases). V was clipped by 1 base and J by 5 bases, with 11 bases between them. The CDR3 is 14 amino acids. Germline lookup yields CDR1 KGHSH and CDR2 LQKENI. The CDR3 here is CASSPQGETYGYTF. The DNA for the CDR3 is TGTGCCAGCTCACCACAGGGGGAGACTTATGGCTACACCTTC.

This chain connects TRBV27 to TRBJ1-2, with D possibly TRBD1 on 6 matching bases. The CDR3 runs 14 residues. Trimming took 5 bases from V and 5 from J, leaving 15 bases between them. Germline values: CDR1 MNHEY, CDR2 SMNVEV (reference sequence). Here the CDR3 reads CASSKDSNFYGYTF. Written as DNA, the CDR3 is TGTGCCAGCAGTAAGGACAGTAACTTTTATGGCTACACCTTC.

This chain joins TRBV20-1 and TRBJ1-5; TRBD1 is a possible D gene (5 bases). The germline V gene encodes CDR1 DFQATT and CDR2 SNEGSKA (reference sequence). The CDR3 covers 14 residues. Trimming removed 5 bases at V and 0 bases at J, with 11 bases between. CDR3 sequence (DNA): TGCAGTGCTGGGGCAGCATATAGCAATCAGCCCCAGCATTTT. Residues: CSAGAAYSNQPQHF.

In this sample, this clonotype turned up a few times. The chain uses TRBV9 and TRBJ2-5; tentatively, D is TRBD2 (6 bases). Per germline, CDR1 SGDLS and CDR2 YYNGEE. V shed 0 bases and J shed 2 bases, with 11 bases lying between them. The CDR3 covers 15 residues. CDR3 loop: CASSVGLGVQETQYF. The CDR3, as DNA: TGTGCCAGCAGCGTAGGACTAGGAGTTCAAGAGACCCAGTACTTC.

This clonotype was observed a handful of times. V and J are TRBV30 and TRBJ1-6; a possible D gene is TRBD1 (6 bases). V shed 0 bases and J shed 10 bases, with 16 bases lying between them. Per the germline V gene, CDR1 is GTSNPN and CDR2 is SVGIG (reference sequence). This CDR3 has 15 amino acids. This chain's CDR3 is CAWSVTGALISPLHF. CDR3 nucleotides: TGTGCCTGGAGTGTAACGGGGGCGCTGATCTCACCCCTCCACTTT.

The rearrangement joins TRBV12-3 or TRBV12-4 to TRBJ2-7; no definite D call. The CDR3 totals 13 residues. V was shortened by 2 bases and J by 1 base, with 6 bases between the two germline ends. In DNA, the CDR3 is TGTGCCAGCAGTTTAACCCAGTCCTACGAGCAGTACTTC. Amino acids: CASSLTQSYEQYF.

This clonotype was observed a few times. This chain connects TRBV15 to TRBJ2-7; D possibly uses TRBD1 or TRBD2 (5 bases each). CDR3 size: 16 residues. The germline CDR1 and CDR2 sequences are LNHNV and YYDKDF (reference sequence). V lost 4 bases to trimming and J lost 0 bases, with 16 bases between them. CDR3 amino acids: CATSITGTVSSYEQYF. The CDR3 DNA sequence: TGTGCCACCAGCATAACCGGGACCGTCAGCTCCTACGAGCAGTACTTC.